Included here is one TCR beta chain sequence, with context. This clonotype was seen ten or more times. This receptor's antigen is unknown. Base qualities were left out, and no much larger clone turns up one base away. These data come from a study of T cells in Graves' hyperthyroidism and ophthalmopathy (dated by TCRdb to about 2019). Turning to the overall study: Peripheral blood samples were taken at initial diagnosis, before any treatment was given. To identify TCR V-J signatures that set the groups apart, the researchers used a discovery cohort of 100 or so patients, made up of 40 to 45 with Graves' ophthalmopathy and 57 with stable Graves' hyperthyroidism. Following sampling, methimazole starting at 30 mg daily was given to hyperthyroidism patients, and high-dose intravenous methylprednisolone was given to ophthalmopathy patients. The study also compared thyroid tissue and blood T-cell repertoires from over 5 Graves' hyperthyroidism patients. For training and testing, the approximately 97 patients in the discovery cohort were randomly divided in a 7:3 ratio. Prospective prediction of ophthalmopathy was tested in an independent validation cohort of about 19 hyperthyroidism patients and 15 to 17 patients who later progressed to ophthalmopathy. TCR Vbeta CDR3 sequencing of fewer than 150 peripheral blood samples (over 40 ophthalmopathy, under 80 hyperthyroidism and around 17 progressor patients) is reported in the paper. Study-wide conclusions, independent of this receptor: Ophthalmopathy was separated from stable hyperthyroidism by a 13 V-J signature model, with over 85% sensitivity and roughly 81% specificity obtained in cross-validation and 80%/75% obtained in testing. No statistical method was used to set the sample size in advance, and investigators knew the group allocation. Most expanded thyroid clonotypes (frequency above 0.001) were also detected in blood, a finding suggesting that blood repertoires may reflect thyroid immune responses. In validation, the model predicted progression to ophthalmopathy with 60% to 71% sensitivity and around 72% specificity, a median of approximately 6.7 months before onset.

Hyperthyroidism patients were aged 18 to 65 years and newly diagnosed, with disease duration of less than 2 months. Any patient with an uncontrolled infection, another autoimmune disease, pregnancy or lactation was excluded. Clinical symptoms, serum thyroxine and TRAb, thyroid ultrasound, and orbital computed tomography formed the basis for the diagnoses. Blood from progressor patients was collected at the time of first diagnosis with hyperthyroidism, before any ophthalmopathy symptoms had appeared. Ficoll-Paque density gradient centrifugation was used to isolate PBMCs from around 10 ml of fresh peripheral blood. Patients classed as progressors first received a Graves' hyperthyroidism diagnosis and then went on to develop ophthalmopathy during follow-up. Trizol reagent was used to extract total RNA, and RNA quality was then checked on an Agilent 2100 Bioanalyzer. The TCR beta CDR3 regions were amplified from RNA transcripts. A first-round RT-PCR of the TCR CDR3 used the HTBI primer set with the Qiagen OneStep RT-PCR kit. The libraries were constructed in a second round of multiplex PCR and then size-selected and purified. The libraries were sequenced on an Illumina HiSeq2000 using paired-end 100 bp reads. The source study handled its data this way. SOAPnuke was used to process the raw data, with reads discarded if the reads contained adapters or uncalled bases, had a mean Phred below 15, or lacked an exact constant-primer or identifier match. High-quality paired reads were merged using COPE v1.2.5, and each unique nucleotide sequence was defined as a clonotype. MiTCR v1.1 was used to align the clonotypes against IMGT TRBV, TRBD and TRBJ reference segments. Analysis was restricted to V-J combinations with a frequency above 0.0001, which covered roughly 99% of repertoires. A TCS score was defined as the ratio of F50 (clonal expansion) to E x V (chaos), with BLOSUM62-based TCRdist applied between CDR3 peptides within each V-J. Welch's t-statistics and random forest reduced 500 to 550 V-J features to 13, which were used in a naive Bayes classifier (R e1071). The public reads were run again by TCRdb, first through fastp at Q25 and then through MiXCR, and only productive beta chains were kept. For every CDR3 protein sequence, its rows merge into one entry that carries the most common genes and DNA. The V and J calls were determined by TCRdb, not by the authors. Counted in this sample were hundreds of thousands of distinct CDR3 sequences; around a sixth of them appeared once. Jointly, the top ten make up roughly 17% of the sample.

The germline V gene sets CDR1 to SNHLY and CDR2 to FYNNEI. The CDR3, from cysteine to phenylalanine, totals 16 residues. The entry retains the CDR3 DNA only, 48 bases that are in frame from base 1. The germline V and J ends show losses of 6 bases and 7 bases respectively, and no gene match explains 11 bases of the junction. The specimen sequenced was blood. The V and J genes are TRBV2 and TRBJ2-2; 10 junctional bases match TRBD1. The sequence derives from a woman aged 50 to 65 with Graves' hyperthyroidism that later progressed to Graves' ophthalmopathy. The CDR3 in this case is CASRRLTGGYGGELFF. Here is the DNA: TGTGCCAGCAGGCGCCTGACAGGGGGCTACGGCGGGGAGCTGTTTTTT.